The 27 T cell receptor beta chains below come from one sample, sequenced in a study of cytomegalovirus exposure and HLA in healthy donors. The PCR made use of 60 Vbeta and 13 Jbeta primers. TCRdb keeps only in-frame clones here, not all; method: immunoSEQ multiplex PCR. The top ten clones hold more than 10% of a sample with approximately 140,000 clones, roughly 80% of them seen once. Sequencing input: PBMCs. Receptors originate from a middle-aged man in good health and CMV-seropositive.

The CDR3 bases are TGCGCCAGCAGCCCAGCGGGAGGGTCCTACGAGCAGTACTTC. Translated, it gives CASSPAGGSYEQYF. The V call is TRBV5-1, the J call TRBJ2-7; 10 bases fit TRBD2. Germline CDR1 reads SGHRS; CDR2 reads YFSETQ. The V and J ends lost 4 bases and 1 base, in that order; junction bases with no gene match: 2. The CDR3 spans 14 residues.

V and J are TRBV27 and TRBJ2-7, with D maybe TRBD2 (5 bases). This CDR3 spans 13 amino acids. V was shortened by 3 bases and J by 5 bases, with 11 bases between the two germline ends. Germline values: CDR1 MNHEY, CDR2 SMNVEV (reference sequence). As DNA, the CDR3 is TGTGCCAGCAGTTTGCGGGTGGGCCACGAGCAGTACTTC. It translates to CASSLRVGHEQYF.

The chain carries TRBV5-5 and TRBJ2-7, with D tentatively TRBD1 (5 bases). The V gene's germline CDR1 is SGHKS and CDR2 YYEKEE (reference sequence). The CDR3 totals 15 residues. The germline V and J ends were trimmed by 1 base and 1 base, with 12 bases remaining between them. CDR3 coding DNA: TGTGCCAGCAGCTTGAGCAGGGTGTATTCCTACGAGCAGTACTTC. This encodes CASSLSRVYSYEQYF.

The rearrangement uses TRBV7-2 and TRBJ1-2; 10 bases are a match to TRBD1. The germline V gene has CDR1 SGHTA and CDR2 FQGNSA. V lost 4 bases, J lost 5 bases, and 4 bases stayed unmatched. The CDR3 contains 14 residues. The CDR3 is CASSSTGQGYGYTF. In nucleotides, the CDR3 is TGTGCCAGCAGCTCTACGGGACAGGGGTATGGCTACACCTTC.

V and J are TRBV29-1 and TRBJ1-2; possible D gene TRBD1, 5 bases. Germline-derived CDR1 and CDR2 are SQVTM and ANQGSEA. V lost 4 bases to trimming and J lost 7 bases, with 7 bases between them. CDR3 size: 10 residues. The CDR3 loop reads CSVGGGGYTF. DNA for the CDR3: TGCAGCGTTGGGGGGGGTGGCTACACCTTC.

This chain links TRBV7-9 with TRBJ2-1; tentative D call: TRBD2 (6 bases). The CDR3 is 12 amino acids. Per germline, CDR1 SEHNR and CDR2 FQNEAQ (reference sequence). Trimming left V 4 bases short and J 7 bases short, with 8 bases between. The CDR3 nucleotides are TGTGCCAGCAGCTCAGGAGGGAATGAGCAGTTCTTC. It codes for CASSSGGNEQFF.

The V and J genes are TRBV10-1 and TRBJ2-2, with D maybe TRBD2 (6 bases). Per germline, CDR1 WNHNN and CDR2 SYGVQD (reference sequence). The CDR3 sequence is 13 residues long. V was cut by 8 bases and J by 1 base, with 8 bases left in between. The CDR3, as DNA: TGCGCCAGCGGGGACTGGAACACCGGGGAGCTGTTTTTT. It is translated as CASGDWNTGELFF.

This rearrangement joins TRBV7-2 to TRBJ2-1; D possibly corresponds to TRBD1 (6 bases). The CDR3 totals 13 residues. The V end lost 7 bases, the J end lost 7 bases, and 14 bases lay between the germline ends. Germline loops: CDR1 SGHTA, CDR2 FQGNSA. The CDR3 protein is CASNRDMPNEQFF. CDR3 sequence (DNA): TGTGCCAGCAACCGGGACATGCCGAATGAGCAGTTCTTC. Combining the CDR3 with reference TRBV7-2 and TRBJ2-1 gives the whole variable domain GAGVSQSPSNKVTEKGKDVELRCDPISGHTALYWYRQSLGQGLEFLIYFQGNSAPDKSGLPSDRFSAERTGGSVSTLTIQRTQQEDSAVYLCASNRDMPNEQFFGPGTRLTVL.

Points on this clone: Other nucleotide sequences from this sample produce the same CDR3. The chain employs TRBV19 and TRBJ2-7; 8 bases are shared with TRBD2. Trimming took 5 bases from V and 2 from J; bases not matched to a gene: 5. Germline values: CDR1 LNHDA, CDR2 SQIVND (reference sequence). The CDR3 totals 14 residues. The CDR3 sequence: CASSPGTSAYEQYF. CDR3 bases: TGTGCCAGTAGTCCCGGGACTAGTGCCTACGAGCAGTACTTC.

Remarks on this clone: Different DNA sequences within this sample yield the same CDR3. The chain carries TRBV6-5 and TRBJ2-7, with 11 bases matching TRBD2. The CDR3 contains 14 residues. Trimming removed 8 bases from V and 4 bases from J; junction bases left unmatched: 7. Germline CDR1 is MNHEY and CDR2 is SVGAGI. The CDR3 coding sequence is TGTGCCAGCCGAAGACTAGCGGGACCTTACGAGCAGTACTTC. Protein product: CASRRLAGPYEQYF.

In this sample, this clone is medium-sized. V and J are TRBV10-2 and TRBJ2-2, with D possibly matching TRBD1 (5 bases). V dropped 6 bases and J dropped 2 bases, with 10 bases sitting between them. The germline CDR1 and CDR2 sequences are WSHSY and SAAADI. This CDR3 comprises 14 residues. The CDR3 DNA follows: TGCGCCAGCAGCTTGGACACCAACACCGGGGAGCTGTTTTTT. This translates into CASSLDTNTGELFF.

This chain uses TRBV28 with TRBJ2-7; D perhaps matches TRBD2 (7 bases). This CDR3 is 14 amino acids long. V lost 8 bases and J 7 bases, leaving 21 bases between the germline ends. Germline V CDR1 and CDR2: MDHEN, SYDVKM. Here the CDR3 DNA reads TGTGCCAGCTCGAGGGAGGGGGGGGCCTTGGAGCAGTACTTC. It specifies CASSREGGALEQYF.

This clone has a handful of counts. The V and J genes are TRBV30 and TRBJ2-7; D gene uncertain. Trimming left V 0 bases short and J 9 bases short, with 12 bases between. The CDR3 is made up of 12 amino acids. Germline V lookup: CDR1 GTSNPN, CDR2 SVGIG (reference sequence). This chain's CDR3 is CAWSVPVSGQYF. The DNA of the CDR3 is TGTGCCTGGAGTGTTCCCGTTTCGGGGCAGTACTTC.

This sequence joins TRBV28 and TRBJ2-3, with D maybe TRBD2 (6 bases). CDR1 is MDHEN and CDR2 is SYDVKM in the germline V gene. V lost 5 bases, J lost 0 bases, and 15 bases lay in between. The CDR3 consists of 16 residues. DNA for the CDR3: TGTGCCAGCAGTCACTTGGGGGGAGGAAGCACAGATACGCAGTATTTT. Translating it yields CASSHLGGGSTDTQYF.

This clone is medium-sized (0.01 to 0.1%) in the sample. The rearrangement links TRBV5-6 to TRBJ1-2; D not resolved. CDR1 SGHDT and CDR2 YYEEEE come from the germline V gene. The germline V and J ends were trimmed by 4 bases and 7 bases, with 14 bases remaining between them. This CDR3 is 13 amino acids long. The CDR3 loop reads CASSPGIVSGYTF. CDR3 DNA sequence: TGTGCCAGCAGCCCGGGGATCGTGAGTGGCTACACCTTC.

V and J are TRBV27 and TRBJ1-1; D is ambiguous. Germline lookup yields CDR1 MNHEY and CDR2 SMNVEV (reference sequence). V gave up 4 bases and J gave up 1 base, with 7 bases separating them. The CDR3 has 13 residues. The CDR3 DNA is TGTGCCAGCAGTTATGGCCAGAACACTGAAGCTTTCTTT. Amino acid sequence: CASSYGQNTEAFF.

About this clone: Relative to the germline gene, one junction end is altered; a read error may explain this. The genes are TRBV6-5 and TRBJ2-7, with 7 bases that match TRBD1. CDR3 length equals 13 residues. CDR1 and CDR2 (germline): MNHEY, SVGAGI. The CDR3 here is CASSYSPGTASSF. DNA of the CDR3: TGTGCCAGCAGTTACTCCCCGGGGACAGCTTCCTCCTTC.

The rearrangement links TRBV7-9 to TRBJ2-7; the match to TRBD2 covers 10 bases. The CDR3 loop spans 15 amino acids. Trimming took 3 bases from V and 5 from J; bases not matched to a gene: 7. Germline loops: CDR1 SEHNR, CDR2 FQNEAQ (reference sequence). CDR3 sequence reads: CASSLKAGGQDEQYF. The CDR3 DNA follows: TGTGCCAGCAGCTTGAAAGCGGGAGGGCAAGACGAGCAGTACTTC.

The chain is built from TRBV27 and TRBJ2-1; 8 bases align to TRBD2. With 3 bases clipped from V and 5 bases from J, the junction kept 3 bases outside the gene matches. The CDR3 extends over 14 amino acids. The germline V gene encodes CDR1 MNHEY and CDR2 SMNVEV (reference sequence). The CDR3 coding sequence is TGTGCCAGCAGTTTTGTCGGGGGGGACAATGAGCAGTTCTTC. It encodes CASSFVGGDNEQFF.

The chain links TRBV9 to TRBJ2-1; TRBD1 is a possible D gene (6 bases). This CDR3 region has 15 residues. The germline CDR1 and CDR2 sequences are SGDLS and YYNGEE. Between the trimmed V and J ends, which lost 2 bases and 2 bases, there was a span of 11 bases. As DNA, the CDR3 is TGTGCCAGCAGCGTCTCACAGGGTGCCTACAATGAGCAGTTCTTC. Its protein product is CASSVSQGAYNEQFF. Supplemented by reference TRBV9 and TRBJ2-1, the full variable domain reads DSGVTQTPKHLITATGQRVTLRCSPRSGDLSVYWYQQSLDQGLQFLIQYYNGEERAKGNILERFSAQQFPDLHSELNLSSLELGDSALYFCASSVSQGAYNEQFFGPGTRLTVL.

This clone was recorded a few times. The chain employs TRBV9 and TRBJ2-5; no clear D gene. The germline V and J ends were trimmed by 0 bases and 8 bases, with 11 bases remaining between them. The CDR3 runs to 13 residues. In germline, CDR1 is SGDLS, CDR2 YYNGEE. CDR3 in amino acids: CASSVEVSGTQYF. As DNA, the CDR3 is TGTGCCAGCAGCGTAGAGGTCTCGGGTACCCAGTACTTC.

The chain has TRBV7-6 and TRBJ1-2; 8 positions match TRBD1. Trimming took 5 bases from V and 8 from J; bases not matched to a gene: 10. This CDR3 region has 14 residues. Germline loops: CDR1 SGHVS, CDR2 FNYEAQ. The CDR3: CASSASLQGDGYTF. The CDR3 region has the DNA TGTGCCAGCAGCGCGTCGCTACAGGGGGACGGCTACACCTTC.

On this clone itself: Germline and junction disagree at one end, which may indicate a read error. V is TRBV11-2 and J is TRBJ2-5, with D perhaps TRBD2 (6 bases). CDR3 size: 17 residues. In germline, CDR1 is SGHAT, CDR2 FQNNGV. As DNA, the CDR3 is TGTGCCAGCAGTTTAGACGGACACATCGGCGGGATAGAGACCCAGTACTTC. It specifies CASSLDGHIGGIETQYF.

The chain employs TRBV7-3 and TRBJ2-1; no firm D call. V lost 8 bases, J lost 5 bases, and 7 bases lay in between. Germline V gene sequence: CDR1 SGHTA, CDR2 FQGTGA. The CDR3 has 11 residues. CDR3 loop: CASGEDNEQFF. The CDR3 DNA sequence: TGTGCCAGCGGAGAGGACAATGAGCAGTTCTTC.

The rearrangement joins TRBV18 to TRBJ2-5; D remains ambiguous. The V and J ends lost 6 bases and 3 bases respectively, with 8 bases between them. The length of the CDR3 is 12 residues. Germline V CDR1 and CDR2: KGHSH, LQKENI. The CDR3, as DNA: TGTGCCAGCTCCCCTCGGGAAGAGACCCAGTACTTC. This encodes CASSPREETQYF.

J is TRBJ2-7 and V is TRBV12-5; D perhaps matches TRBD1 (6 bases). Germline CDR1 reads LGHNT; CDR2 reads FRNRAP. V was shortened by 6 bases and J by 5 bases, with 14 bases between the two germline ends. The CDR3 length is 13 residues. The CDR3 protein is CASGHGQPNEQYF. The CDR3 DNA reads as TGTGCTAGTGGCCACGGACAGCCCAACGAGCAGTACTTC.

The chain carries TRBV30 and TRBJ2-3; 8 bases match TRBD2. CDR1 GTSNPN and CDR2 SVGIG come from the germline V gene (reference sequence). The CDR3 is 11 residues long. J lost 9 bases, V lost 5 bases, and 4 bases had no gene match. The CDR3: CAWSRGGTQYF. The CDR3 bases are TGTGCCTGGTCCCGGGGGGGGACGCAGTATTTT. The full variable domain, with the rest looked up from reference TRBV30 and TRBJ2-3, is SQTIHQWPATLVQPVGSPLSLECTVEGTSNPNLYWYRQAAGRGLQLLFYSVGIGQISSEVPQNLSASRPQDRQFILSSKKLLLSDSGFYLCAWSRGGTQYFGPGTRLTVL.